Below, 8 T cell receptor beta chains from the same sample are listed, as sequenced in a study of T cell clones after liver transplantation. The protocol was immunoSEQ multiplex PCR, while the TCRdb copy is restricted to in-frame clones and leaves out a portion. There are 85,000 to 110,000 clones in the sample; about 88% occur only once, and 2.5% to 3% lies in the top ten. The specimen was CD4+ T cells from blood, collected 47 months after liver transplant. The receptors originated from a human patient who received a liver transplant. The T cells may partly be graft donor cells.

The chain carries TRBV19 and TRBJ1-4; 8 positions agree with TRBD1. Germline V gene sequence: CDR1 LNHDA, CDR2 SQIVND (reference sequence). The J segment lost 10 bases and the V segment lost 6 bases, leaving 13 bases of the junction unmatched. This CDR3 has 15 residues. Here the CDR3 reads CASSNDGQGRVKLFF. CDR3 nucleotide sequence: TGTGCCAGTAGCAACGACGGACAGGGTAGGGTAAAACTGTTTTTT.

J is TRBJ1-4 and V is TRBV6-1, with D possibly being TRBD1 (6 bases). CDR1 and CDR2 from the germline V gene are MNHNS and SASEGT. CDR3 length: 14 residues. The V and J ends lost 5 bases and 3 bases respectively, with 10 bases between them. The CDR3 region has the DNA TGTGCCAGCAGTATCAGGGGTGCTAATGAAAAACTGTTTTTT. As protein: CASSIRGANEKLFF.

The V and J genes are TRBV7-2 and TRBJ1-2, with D unclear. From germline, CDR1 is SGHTA and CDR2 FQGNSA. There are 14 residues in the CDR3. The V and J ends lost 5 bases and 4 bases respectively, with 14 bases between them. The CDR3: CASSASQGAYGYTF. The CDR3 coding sequence is TGTGCCAGCAGCGCGTCTCAAGGCGCCTATGGCTACACCTTC.

The chain employs TRBV11-2 and TRBJ2-7, with 7 bases aligning to TRBD2. V was pared by 1 base and J by 4 bases, with 7 bases of the junction left unmatched. CDR1 is SGHAT and CDR2 is FQNNGV in the germline V gene. This CDR3 has 15 amino acids. CDR3 loop: CASSLGTLAAYEQYF. In DNA, the CDR3 is TGTGCCAGCAGCTTAGGGACCCTAGCGGCATACGAGCAGTACTTC.

The chain combines TRBV7-2 with TRBJ2-3; 15 bases agree with TRBD2. CDR1 and CDR2 from the germline V gene are SGHTA and FQGNSA. The ends lost 0 bases at V and 6 bases at J; junction bases unmatched: 7. This CDR3 has 18 amino acids. For the CDR3, the DNA is TGTGCCAGCAGCTTAGCGGGACTAGCGGGGGGTCCCCGGGATACGCAGTATTTT. This codes for CASSLAGLAGGPRDTQYF. Using reference TRBV7-2 and TRBJ2-3 for the parts outside the CDR3, the full variable domain is GAGVSQSPSNKVTEKGKDVELRCDPISGHTALYWYRQSLGQGLEFLIYFQGNSAPDKSGLPSDRFSAERTGGSVSTLTIQRTQQEDSAVYLCASSLAGLAGGPRDTQYFGPGTRLTVL.

This clone was seen a handful of times. The chain uses TRBV5-1 and TRBJ2-1, with TRBD1 matching 8 bases. The germline V gene encodes CDR1 SGHRS and CDR2 YFSETQ. The CDR3 is 16 amino acids. J lost 7 bases, V lost 0 bases, and 9 bases had no gene match. This CDR3 is CASSLDPGGVKNEQFF. DNA for the CDR3: TGCGCCAGCAGCTTGGACCCAGGGGGCGTTAAGAATGAGCAGTTCTTC.

The chain employs TRBV7-9 and TRBJ2-3; 10 bases match TRBD2. Germline-derived CDR1 and CDR2 are SEHNR and FQNEAQ (reference sequence). V dropped 5 bases and J dropped 1; count of bases not matched to a gene: 6. This CDR3 has 16 residues. The CDR3 sequence: CASSPSLAGGTDTQYF. CDR3 sequence (DNA): TGTGCCAGCAGCCCCTCCCTAGCGGGAGGCACAGATACGCAGTATTTT.

V usage is TRBV6-4 and J usage is TRBJ1-6; D gene ambiguous. V lost 2 bases and J lost 4, with 3 bases in between. In germline, CDR1 is MRHNA, CDR2 SNTAGT. This CDR3 comprises 13 residues. The CDR3 spells CASSDTYNSPLHF. CDR3 nucleotide sequence: TGTGCCAGCAGTGACACGTATAATTCACCCCTCCACTTT.